Below, one T cell receptor (beta chain) is given with its context. The specificity of this receptor is unknown. Per-nucleotide qualities are absent, and no much larger clonotype sits a single base away. Taken from cysteine to phenylalanine, the CDR3 has 15 residues. The sequence is cut down to CDR3 DNA, 45 bases in frame from base 1. CDR1 and CDR2 are read off the germline V gene as SGHAT and FQNNGV. V has 1 base trimmed and J has 6 bases trimmed; junction bases matching no gene number 7. This entry is derived from a study of cytomegalovirus exposure and HLA in healthy donors (dated by TCRdb to about 2017). Background on the whole study: In an earlier analysis of roughly 500 of the donors, approximately 260 Gb of sequence data and some 120 million unique TCR beta sequences from roughly 200 million T cells were reported. A later genetic analysis took genome-wide SNP genotypes for about three fifths of the 666 donors and used that subset as a discovery cohort. Typing coverage varied by locus: roughly 629-640 donors for A, B, C, DRB1 and DQB1; approximately 500 for DQA1; 606 for DPA1; 450 to 480 for DPB1. HLA typing covered class I and class II loci at four-digit resolution. An earlier analysis of 500 to 750 of the donors applied high-throughput TCR beta sequencing to assess whether each TCR beta V gene segment acted as functional or pseudogenic. Roughly five DR-DQ haplotypes were handled as single units for association and clustering because linkage in the cohort was strong. To predict cytomegalovirus infection status, the study combined high-throughput TCR immunosequencing, statistical association of individual TCRs with disease status, and machine learning. An early release that covered around 590 HLA-typed donors contained approximately 300 gigabases of sequencing data and 70 million to 100 million unique TCR sequences. The study was designed to test whether signatures of past pathogen exposure could be identified by cataloging public T cell receptors. A separate validation cohort of over 95 different subjects was used in addition to the approximately 640-subject first cohort. Donor age, sex, ethnicity and CMV serostatus were compiled together with the repertoire data. Of the 300 to 400 genotyped donors, roughly 80% fell in the genetic ancestry cluster associated with self-reported Caucasian donors. The study used immunosequencing to profile the T cell repertoires of approximately 630 subjects and linked those repertoires to cytomegalovirus serostatus. All discovery cohort repertoires had been generated on a single sequencing platform. A later analysis re-analyzed previously published TCR beta repertoires from 500 to 700 donors and added high-resolution HLA genotyping to study TCR occurrence patterns. On average, about 240,000 unique TCR beta nucleotide sequences were sequenced per donor among a few hundred genotyped donors of the cohort, with 15% to 20% of those sequences being non-productive. In the later analysis, no new phenotypic data were used to find candidate immune exposures; instead, reliance was placed on TCR beta sequences and their occurrence across donors. General findings and caveats noted by the study authors: In a later analysis, several top co-occurrence clusters were reported to appear linked to parvovirus B19, influenza, CMV and Epstein-Barr virus. In vitro tests confirmed that a few of the cytomegalovirus-associated TCR beta chains recognize cytomegalovirus antigens. In the study, 150 to 200 TCR beta chains were listed as associated with cytomegalovirus. In an earlier analysis of approximately 600 of the donors, most TCR beta V segments were observed in productive rearrangements about 90% or about 30% of the time, broadly matching IMGT annotations. The authors suggested that the approach could potentially be generalized to other disease states and immunological phenotypes. For the cohort, immune exposure information was limited to CMV serostatus. When HLA alleles, especially DR and DQ, strongly co-occurred, attributing TCR associations to individual alleles was difficult. The 87-base-pair reads could not distinguish some IMGT-functional V segments, including TRBV6-2 and TRBV6-3, so those segments were excluded. According to a later genetic analysis, donors in an Asian-associated ancestry cluster had fewer N-insertions in productive TCRs than the approximately 670-donor mean. Correlated functional status among segregating V segments might reflect linkage disequilibrium, but an unknown experimental factor could not be ruled out. In a later analysis, the rate of TCR association differed among HLA loci, with DRB1 alleles having the most associated TCRs and HLA-C alleles having the fewest. Cytomegalovirus status was reported to be diagnosed by the classifier with high specificity and sensitivity in both the original and validation cohorts. Because counts were too low, roughly 16 rarely observed V segments, including chromosome 9 orphons, were excluded from the earlier analysis of several hundred of the donors. The cohort was sequenced for TCR beta chains only, and without alpha or paired-chain data the features that could be detected were limited. According to a later analysis, most CMV-associated TCR beta chains appeared to be HLA-restricted, and the HLA associations seemed to be driven largely by CMV exposure. In a later analysis, HLA-associated TCR beta chains showed more clonal expansion and lower generation probabilities than non-associated chains that were equally common. A further reported finding was that TCR beta sequences accurately predicted the HLA-A and HLA-B alleles for most subjects in the first cohort. Sequencing depth was assumed to be roughly uniform across donors in the presence/absence analyses, though that assumption may not hold. Across donors, most TCR sequences were observed very rarely, whereas some public TCRs were present in many individuals. A cluster of highly shared sequence variants was judged likely to be a technical artifact of the sequencing pipeline. Because HLA typing was unavailable for some donors at each locus, only the typed subset was used in association tests. V-gene and J-gene trimming of TCR beta chains was associated with a missense DCLRE1C variant in a later genetic analysis, and the association was replicated in an independent cohort. At a false discovery rate of 0.05, a later analysis linked roughly 17,000 TCR beta sequences to specific HLA alleles.

The method behind the library was the immunoSEQ multiplex PCR assay. The multiplex PCR relied on a mix of 60 forward primers for TCR Vbeta segments and 13 reverse primers for TCR Jbeta segments. The CDR3 region of rearranged TCR beta genes was amplified from genomic DNA by a multiplex PCR assay. Amplified TCR beta libraries were sequenced as 87-base-pair reads on the Illumina HiSeq System. The study's own analysis went as follows. In a later analysis, tens of millions of unique TCR beta chains were counted across the 500 to 850 repertoires, and around 11 million of these chains were shared by at least two donors. Raw reads were error-corrected and collapsed into unique sequences by a nearest-neighbor algorithm in which closely related sequences were merged to remove PCR and sequencing errors. To assign V, D and J gene segments, CDR3 sequences were aligned to IMGT reference sequences. For a sequence to be retained, a match of at least six nucleotides was required to both a V gene segment and a J gene segment. A rearrangement was called productive if the CDR3 had no stop codons and remained in frame with V and J, and every other rearrangement was called non-productive. CDR3 was defined by IMGT convention, running from the second conserved V-encoded cysteine to the conserved J-encoded phenylalanine. In an earlier analysis of more than 550 of the donors, sequences lacking an unambiguous match to a single V gene segment were excluded. In an earlier analysis of 500 to 750 of the donors, V segments were called functional above 56.7% productive rearrangements and were called segregating when the between-donor standard deviation exceeded 5%. To diagnose cytomegalovirus status from the catalog of TCR beta chain sequences, a statistical classification framework was built. In a later analysis, TCR nucleotide sequences were compared against IMGT/GENE-DB human TR gene sequences so that V and J genes could be assigned. Using the TCRdist pipeline, a later analysis assigned CDR3 sequences along with most-parsimonious VDJ recombination scenarios. In a later analysis, each TCR beta chain was defined by its CDR3 amino acid sequence together with its V-gene family, and reads without a unique V-gene family were excluded. In a later analysis, nearly 600 highly shared, low-generation-probability nucleotide sequences were removed to address suspected cross-contamination and a sequencing artifact. In a later analysis, a clonal expansion index for each public chain was calculated from normalized within-repertoire ranks of inferred template counts. A later analysis computed generation probabilities with a VDJ recombination model fitted to out-of-frame rearrangements, and checked the results against IGoR. A later analysis scored TCR-TCR, TCR-HLA and TCR-CMV co-occurrence with hypergeometric tests, applying a repertoire-size bias correction to TCR pairs. False discovery rates were estimated in a later analysis by permuting HLA or CMV assignments 20 times. In a later analysis, co-occurring TCRs were grouped using DBSCAN, with TCRdist sequence similarity added in when clustering inside HLA-allele-positive subsets. Repertoires with fewer than 30,000 or more than 120,000 public chains, plus five repertoires with anomalous nucleotide sharing, were excluded from co-occurrence clustering. TCRdb retrieved this table from immuneACCESS and kept in-frame rearrangements only. Not all clones are present; in checked studies, unresolved V genes account for under half, and no reason is known for the remainder. V and J calls and clone size come straight from that table; D and trimming were deduced from the DNA. The sample table lists approximately 210,000 clones, roughly 80% of them with a count of one. Approximately 2% of the sample goes to the ten largest clones.

In total, 666 healthy bone marrow donors made up the cohort. Cohort members were all nominally healthy when sampled, although unrecorded immune exposures were likely present. The donor tested CMV seropositive and was one of the 289 seropositive cohort members. A peripheral blood sample was provided by each donor, and peripheral blood mononuclear cells were used for TCR beta sequencing. The Qiagen DNeasy Blood Extraction Kit was used to extract genomic DNA from the blood cell samples. The material sequenced was PBMCs. The TCR comes from a woman between 25 and 40 years old in good health and CMV-seropositive. The chain uses TRBV11-2 and TRBJ2-7; 9 junctional bases match TRBD1. The DNA sequence is given as TGTGCCAGCAGCTTAGCTTTTGGGACAGGGAGCGAGCAGTACTTC. Its amino acids are CASSLAFGTGSEQYF.